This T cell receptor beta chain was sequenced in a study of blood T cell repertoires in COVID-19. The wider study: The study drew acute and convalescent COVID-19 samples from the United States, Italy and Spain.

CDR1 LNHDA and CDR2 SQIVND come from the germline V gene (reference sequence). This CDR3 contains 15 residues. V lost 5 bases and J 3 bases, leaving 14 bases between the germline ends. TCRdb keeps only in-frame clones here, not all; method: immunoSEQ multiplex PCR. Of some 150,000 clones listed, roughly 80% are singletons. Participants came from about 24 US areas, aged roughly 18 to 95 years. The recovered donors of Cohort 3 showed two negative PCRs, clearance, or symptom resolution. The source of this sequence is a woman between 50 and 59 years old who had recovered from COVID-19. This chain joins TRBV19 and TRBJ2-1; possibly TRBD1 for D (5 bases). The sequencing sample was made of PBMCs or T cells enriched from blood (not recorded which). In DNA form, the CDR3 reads TGTGCCAGTAGTCCTCCTGGAAGGGGCTACAATGAGCAGTTCTTC. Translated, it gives CASSPPGRGYNEQFF. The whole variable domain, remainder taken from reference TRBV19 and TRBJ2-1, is DGGITQSPKYLFRKEGQNVTLSCEQNLNHDAMYWYRQDPGQGLRLIYYSQIVNDFQKGDIAEGYSVSREKKESFPLTVTSAQKNPTAFYLCASSPPGRGYNEQFFGPGTRLTVL.